The T cell receptor beta chain described here comes from a study of blood T cell repertoires in COVID-19. Across the study: The cDNA or gDNA used as material had been derived from T cells, B-cell-depleted T cells, or PBMCs.

Source study methods: Quantification of nucleated cells was approximated via reference gene primer amplification. The method was immunoSEQ multiplex PCR; TCRdb's version includes in-frame clones alone and lacks a portion of them. For V, J and clone size, that table is used; D and trimming come from the DNA. The table includes about 120,000 clones, 84% detected once. This clone was seen only a few times. The sequence was collected from a woman in her twenties or thirties who had recovered from COVID-19. The sample was PBMCs or T cells enriched from blood (not recorded which).

Written as DNA, the CDR3 is TGTGCCAGTAGCCGACAGGGCGGTCAGCCCCAGCATTTT. Protein: CASSRQGGQPQHF. V is TRBV19 and J is TRBJ1-5; 7 nucleotides align to TRBD1. This CDR3 spans 13 amino acids. CDR1 is LNHDA and CDR2 is SQIVND in the germline V gene (reference sequence). Losses at the gene ends were 6 bases for V and 6 bases for J; bases not matched to a gene: 5.